This T cell receptor beta chain was sequenced for a study of T cell responses to AZD1222 COVID-19 vaccine. General study points: Possibly, clonal diversity was underestimated; donors were largely white British and included more females. The span of vaccine-associated CD4 TCRs extended across spike, with dominance at 160-218 and 743-854. After two AZD1222 doses, spike-specific TCR breadth and depth rose versus day 0. Seropositivity was recorded at baseline in only a handful of AZD1222 recipients.

Germline V gene lookup returns CDR1 KGHSH and CDR2 LQKENI. The CDR3 is 12 residues long. Trimming removed 6 bases at V and 0 bases at J, with 6 bases between. Some clones are missing from TCRdb's copy, which holds only in-frame ones; the method was immunoSEQ multiplex PCR. In the table there are around 45,000 clones, just under 80% of which are singletons. This clone was counted once. Its antigen is as yet unknown. The source of this sequence is an adult who received the MenACWY meningococcal vaccine as a control. The gene calls are TRBV18 and TRBJ2-7, with D unclear. The sample in question was peripheral blood, obtained 28 days after the second dose of the MenACWY control vaccine. CDR3 protein: CASSGSSYEQYF. In DNA form, the CDR3 reads TGTGCCAGCTCCGGCAGCTCCTACGAGCAGTACTTC.